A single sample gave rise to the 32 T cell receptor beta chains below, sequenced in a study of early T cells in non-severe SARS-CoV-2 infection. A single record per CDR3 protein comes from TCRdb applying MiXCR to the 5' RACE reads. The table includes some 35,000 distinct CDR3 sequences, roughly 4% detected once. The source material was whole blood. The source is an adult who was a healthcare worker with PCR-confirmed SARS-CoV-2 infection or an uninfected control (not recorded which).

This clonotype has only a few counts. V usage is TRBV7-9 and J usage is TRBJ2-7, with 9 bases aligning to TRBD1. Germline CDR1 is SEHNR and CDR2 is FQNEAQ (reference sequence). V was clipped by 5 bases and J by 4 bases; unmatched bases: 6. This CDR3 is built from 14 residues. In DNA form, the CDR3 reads TGTGCCAGCAGCGATAGACAGGGGGATTACGAGCAGTACGTC. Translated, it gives CASSDRQGDYEQYV.

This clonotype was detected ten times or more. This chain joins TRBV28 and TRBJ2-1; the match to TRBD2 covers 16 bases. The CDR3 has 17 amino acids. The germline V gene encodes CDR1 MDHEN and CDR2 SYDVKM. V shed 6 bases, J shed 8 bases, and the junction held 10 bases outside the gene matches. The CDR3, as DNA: TGTGCCAGCAGCCGCCCATTGGGACTAGCGGGAGGGTATGAGCAGTTCTTC. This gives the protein CASSRPLGLAGGYEQFF. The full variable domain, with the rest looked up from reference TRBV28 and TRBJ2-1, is DVKVTQSSRYLVKRTGEKVFLECVQDMDHENMFWYRQDPGLGLRLIYFSYDVKMKEKGDIPEGYSVSREKKERFSLILESASTNQTSMYLCASSRPLGLAGGYEQFFGPGTRLTVL.

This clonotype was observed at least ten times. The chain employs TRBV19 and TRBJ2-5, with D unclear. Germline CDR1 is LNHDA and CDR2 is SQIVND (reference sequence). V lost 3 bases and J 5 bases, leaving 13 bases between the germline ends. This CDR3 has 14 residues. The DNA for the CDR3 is TGTGCCAGTAGTATGTCCTGGGCTGACGAGACCCAGTACTTC. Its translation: CASSMSWADETQYF. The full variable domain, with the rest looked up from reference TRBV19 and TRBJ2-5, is DGGITQSPKYLFRKEGQNVTLSCEQNLNHDAMYWYRQDPGQGLRLIYYSQIVNDFQKGDIAEGYSVSREKKESFPLTVTSAQKNPTAFYLCASSMSWADETQYFGPGTRLLVL.

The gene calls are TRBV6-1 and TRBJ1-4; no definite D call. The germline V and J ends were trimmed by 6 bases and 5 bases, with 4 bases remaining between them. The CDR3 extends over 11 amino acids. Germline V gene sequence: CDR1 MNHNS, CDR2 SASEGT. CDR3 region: CASSLNEKLFF. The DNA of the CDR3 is TGTGCCAGCAGCTTAAATGAAAAACTGTTTTTT.

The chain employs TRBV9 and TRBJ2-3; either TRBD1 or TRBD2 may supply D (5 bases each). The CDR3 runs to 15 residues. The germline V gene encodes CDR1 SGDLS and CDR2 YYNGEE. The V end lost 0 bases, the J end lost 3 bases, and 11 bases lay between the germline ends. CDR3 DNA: TGTGCCAGCAGCGTAGACGGGGCCAGGACAGATACGCAGTATTTT. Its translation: CASSVDGARTDTQYF.

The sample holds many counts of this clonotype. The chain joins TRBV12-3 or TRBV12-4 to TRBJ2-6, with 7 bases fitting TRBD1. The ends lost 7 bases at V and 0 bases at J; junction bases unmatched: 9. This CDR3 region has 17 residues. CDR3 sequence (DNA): TGTGCCAGCATGTTGGACAGGCTGGTCTCTGGGGCCAACGTCCTGACTTTC. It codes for CASMLDRLVSGANVLTF.

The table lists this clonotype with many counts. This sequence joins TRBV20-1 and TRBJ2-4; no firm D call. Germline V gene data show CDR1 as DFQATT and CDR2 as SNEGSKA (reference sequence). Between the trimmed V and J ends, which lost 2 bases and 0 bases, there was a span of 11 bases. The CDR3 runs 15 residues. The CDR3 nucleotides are TGCAGTGCTAGATCCATGGACGTAGCCAAAAACATTCAGTACTTC. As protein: CSARSMDVAKNIQYF.

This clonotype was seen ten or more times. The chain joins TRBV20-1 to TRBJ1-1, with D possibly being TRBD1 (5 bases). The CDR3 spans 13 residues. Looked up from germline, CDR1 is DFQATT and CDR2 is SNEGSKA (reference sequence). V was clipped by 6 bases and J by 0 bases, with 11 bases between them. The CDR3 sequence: CSATRDLNTEAFF. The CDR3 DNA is TGCAGTGCCACCAGGGATTTGAACACTGAAGCTTTCTTT.

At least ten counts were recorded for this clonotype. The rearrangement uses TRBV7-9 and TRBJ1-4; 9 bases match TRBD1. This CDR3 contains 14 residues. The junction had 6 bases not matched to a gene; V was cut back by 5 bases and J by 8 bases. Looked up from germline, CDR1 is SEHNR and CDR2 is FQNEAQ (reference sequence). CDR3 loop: CASSQLGQGEKLFF. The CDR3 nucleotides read TGTGCCAGCAGCCAACTCGGACAGGGGGAAAAACTGTTTTTT.

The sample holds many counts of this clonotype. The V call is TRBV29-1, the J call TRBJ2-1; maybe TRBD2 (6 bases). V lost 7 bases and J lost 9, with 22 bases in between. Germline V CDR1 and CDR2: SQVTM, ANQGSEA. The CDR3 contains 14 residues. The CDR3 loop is CSAATGSGVGEQFF. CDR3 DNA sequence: TGCAGCGCCGCAACAGGCTCGGGAGTGGGTGAGCAGTTCTTC.

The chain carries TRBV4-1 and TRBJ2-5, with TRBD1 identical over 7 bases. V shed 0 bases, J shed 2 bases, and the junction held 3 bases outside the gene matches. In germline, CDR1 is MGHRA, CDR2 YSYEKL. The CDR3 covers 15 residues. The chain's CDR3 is CASSQDPGQQETQYF. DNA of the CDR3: TGCGCCAGCAGCCAAGACCCGGGACAGCAAGAGACCCAGTACTTC.

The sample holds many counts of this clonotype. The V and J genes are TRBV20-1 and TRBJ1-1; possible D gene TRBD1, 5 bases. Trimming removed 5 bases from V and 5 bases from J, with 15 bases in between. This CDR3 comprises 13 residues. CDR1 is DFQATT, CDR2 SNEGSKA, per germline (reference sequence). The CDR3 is CSAPPSGGTEAFF. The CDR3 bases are TGCAGTGCTCCCCCGTCGGGGGGAACTGAAGCTTTCTTT.

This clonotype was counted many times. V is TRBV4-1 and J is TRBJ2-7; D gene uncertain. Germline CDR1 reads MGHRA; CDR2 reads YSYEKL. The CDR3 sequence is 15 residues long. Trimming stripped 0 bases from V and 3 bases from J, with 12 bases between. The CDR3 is CASSQEGGINYEQYF. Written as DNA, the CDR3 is TGCGCCAGCAGCCAAGAGGGTGGCATAAACTACGAGCAGTACTTC.

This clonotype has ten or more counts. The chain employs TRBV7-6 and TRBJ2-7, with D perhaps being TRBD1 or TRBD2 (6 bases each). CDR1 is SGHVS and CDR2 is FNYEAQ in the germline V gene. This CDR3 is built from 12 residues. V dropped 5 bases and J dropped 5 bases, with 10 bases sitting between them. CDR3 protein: CASSPGAHEQYV. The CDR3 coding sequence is TGTGCCAGCAGCCCGGGGGCCCACGAGCAGTACGTC.

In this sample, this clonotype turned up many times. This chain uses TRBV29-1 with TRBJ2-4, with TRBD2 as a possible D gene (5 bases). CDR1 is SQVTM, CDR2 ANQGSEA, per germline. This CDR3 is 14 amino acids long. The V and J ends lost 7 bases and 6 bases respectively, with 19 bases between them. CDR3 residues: CSARPSDGGNIQYF. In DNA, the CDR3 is TGCAGCGCCAGACCATCGGACGGAGGAAACATTCAGTACTTC.

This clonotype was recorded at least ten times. As DNA, the CDR3 is TGTGCCAGCAGTGGCCCCGCTAGCGGACCTAACCTTTTGGCCTACGAGCAGTACGTC. Protein: CASSGPASGPNLLAYEQYV. This rearrangement joins TRBV27 to TRBJ2-7; 7 positions agree with TRBD2. The CDR3 runs to 19 residues. Germline lookup yields CDR1 MNHEY and CDR2 SMNVEV (reference sequence). J was trimmed by 2 bases and V by 5 bases; bases with no gene match: 21.

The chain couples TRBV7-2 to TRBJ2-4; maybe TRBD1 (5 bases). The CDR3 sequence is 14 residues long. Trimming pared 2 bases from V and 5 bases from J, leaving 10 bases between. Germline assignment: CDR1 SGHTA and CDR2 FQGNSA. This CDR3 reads CASSLSVGENIQYF. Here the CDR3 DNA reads TGTGCCAGCAGCTTATCTGTAGGGGAAAACATTCAGTACTTC.

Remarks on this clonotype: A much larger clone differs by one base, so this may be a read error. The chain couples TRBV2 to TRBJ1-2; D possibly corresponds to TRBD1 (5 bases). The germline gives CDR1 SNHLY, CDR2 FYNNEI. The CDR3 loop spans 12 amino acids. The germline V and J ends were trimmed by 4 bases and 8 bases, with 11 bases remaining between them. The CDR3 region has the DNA TGTGCCAGCAGTGGGGACGGGGACGGCTACACCTTC. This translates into CASSGDGDGYTF.

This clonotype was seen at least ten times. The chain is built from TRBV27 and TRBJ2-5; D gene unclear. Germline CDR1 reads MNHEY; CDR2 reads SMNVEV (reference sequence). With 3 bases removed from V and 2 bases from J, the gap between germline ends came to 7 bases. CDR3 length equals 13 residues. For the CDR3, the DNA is TGTGCCAGCAGTTTGGGTCCGCAAGAGACCCAGTACTTC. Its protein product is CASSLGPQETQYF.

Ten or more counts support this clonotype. CDR3 protein: CASSPRLQSNYGYTF. CDR3 sequence (DNA): TGTGCCAGCAGCCCAAGGTTACAGTCTAACTATGGCTACACCTTC. The J gene is TRBJ1-2, the V gene TRBV3-1; D gene unclear. V shed 4 bases and J shed 0 bases, with 12 bases lying between them. Germline CDR1 reads LGHDT; CDR2 reads YNNKEL (reference sequence). The CDR3 sequence is 15 residues long.

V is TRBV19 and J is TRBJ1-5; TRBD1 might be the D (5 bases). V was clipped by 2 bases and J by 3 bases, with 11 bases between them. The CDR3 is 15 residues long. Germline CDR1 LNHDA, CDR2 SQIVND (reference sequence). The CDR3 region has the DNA TGTGCCAGTAGTATATCGTCAGGGCCCAATCAGCCCCAGCATTTT. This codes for CASSISSGPNQPQHF.

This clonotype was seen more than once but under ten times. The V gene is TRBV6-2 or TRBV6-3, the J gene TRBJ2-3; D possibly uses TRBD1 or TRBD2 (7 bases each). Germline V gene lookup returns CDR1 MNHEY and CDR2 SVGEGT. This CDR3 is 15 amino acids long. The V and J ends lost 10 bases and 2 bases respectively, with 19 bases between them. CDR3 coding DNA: TGTGCCACCCGGGGGGCGAGGGGGCTCACAGATACGCAGTATTTT. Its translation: CATRGARGLTDTQYF.

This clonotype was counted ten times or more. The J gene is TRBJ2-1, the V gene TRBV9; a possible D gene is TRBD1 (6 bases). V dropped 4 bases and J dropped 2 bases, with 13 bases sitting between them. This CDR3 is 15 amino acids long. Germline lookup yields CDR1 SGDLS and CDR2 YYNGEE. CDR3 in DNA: TGTGCCAGCAGCCCGGGACAAACGACCTACAATGAGCAGTTCTTC. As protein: CASSPGQTTYNEQFF.

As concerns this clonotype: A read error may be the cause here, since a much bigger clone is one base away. CDR3 in DNA: TGTGTCAGCAAAAGGAGCACAGATACGCAGTATTTT. Its protein is CVSKRSTDTQYF. The V and J genes are TRBV12-3 or TRBV12-4 and TRBJ2-3; no definite D call. The CDR3 extends over 12 amino acids.

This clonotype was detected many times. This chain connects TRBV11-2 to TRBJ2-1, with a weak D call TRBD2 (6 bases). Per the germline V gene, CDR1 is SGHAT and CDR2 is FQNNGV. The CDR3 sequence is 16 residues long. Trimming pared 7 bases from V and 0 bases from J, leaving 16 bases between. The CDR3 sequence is CASTTGTFSSYNEQFF. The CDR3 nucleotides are TGTGCCAGCACCACCGGGACTTTCAGCTCCTACAATGAGCAGTTCTTC.

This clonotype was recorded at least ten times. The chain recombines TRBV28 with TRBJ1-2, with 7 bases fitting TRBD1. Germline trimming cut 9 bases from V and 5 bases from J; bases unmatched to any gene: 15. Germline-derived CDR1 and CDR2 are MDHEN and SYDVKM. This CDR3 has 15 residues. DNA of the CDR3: TGTGCCAGTGCCAATGAAGTTGTGACAGGGTATGGCTACACCTTC. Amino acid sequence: CASANEVVTGYGYTF.

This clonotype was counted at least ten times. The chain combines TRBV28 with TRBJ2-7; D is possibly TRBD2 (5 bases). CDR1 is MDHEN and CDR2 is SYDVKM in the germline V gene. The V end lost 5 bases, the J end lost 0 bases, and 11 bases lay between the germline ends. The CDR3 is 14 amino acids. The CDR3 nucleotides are TGTGCCAGCAGTCCTAGCCAGAGCTCCTACGAGCAGTACGTC. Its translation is CASSPSQSSYEQYV.

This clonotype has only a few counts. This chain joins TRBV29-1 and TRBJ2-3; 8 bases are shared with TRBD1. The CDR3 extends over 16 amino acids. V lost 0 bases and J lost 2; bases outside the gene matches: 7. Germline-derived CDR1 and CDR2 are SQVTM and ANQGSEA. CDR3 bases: TGCAGCGTTGAAGATGGTCCGGGACAGGCCACAGATACGCAGTATTTT. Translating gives CSVEDGPGQATDTQYF.

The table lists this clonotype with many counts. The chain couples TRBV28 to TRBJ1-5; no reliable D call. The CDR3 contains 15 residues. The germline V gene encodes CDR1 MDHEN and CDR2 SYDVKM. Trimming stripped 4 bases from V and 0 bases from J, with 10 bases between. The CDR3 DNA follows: TGTGCCAGCAGTTGGCAGTTCTATAGCAATCAGCCCCAGCATTTT. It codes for CASSWQFYSNQPQHF.

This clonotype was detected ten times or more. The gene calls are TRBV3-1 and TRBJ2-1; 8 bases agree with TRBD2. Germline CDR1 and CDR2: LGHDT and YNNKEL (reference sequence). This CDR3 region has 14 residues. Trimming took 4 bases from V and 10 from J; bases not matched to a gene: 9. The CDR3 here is CASSRTSGGWEQFF. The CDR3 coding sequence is TGTGCCAGCAGCCGGACCTCGGGAGGGTGGGAGCAGTTCTTC.

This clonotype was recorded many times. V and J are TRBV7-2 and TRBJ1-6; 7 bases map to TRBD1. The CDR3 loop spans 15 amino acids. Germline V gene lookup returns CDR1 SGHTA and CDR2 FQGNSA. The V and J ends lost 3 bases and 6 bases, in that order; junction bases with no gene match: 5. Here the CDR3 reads CASSFGTELNSPLHF. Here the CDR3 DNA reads TGTGCCAGCAGCTTTGGGACAGAACTTAATTCACCCCTCCACTTT. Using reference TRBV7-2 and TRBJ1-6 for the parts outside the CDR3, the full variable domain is GAGVSQSPSNKVTEKGKDVELRCDPISGHTALYWYRQSLGQGLEFLIYFQGNSAPDKSGLPSDRFSAERTGGSVSTLTIQRTQQEDSAVYLCASSFGTELNSPLHFGNGTRLTVT.

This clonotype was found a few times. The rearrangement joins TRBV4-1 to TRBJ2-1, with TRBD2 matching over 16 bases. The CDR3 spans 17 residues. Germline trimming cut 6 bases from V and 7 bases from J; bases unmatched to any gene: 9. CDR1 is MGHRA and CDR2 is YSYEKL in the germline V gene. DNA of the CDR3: TGCGCCAGCAGGTCCGGGACTAGCGGGAGGGCCGTAAATGAGCAGTTCTTC. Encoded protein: CASRSGTSGRAVNEQFF.